Following are 10 T cell receptor beta chains from one sample sequenced in a study of OX40 agonist ivuxolimab in advanced cancers. Measured with immunoSEQ multiplex PCR; TCRdb has only the in-frame clones, and not every one. The repertoire holds 70,000 or so clones, with about 85% as singletons. Here the sequenced sample was CD4+ or CD8+ T cells sorted from blood, taken in a trial of the OX40 agonist ivuxolimab. These receptors all stem from an adult with an advanced solid tumor such as melanoma, head and neck, liver or kidney cancer.

The V gene is TRBV7-9, the J gene TRBJ2-5; D remains unclear. Trimming stripped 4 bases from V and 10 bases from J, with 10 bases between. The CDR3 sequence is 11 residues long. Germline V gene data show CDR1 as SEHNR and CDR2 as FQNEAQ (reference sequence). This CDR3 reads CASSSSPGQYF. The CDR3 nucleotides are TGTGCCAGCAGCTCCTCGCCTGGCCAGTACTTC.

This chain joins TRBV5-1 and TRBJ1-2; the match to TRBD1 covers 8 bases. Trimming took 3 bases from V and 0 from J; bases not matched to a gene: 7. The CDR3 is 16 amino acids. Germline CDR1 SGHRS, CDR2 YFSETQ. CDR3 protein: CASSSGQGRTNYGYTF. The CDR3 region has the DNA TGCGCCAGCAGCTCTGGACAGGGTAGAACTAACTATGGCTACACCTTC.

The chain uses TRBV19 and TRBJ2-5, with a weak D call TRBD2 (5 bases). This CDR3 has 12 amino acids. Trimming left V 5 bases short and J 5 bases short, with 9 bases between. Germline CDR1 reads LNHDA; CDR2 reads SQIVND (reference sequence). The CDR3 DNA follows: TGTGCCAGTAGTTTCGGGAAGGAGACCCAGTACTTC. Translation: CASSFGKETQYF.

V gene TRBV6-1 combines with J gene TRBJ1-5, with D possibly being TRBD1 (6 bases). Between the trimmed V and J ends, which lost 7 bases and 6 bases, there was a span of 13 bases. The germline V gene encodes CDR1 MNHNS and CDR2 SASEGT. The CDR3 consists of 13 residues. CDR3 DNA: TGTGCCAGCATAGGACAGTGGAGTCAGCCCCAGCATTTT. Amino acids: CASIGQWSQPQHF.

The V and J genes are TRBV6-5 and TRBJ1-5; TRBD1 matches at 8 bases. V lost 8 bases and J lost 3; bases outside the gene matches: 6. CDR1 and CDR2 from the germline V gene are MNHEY and SVGAGI. The CDR3 has 14 residues. The CDR3 DNA follows: TGTGCCAGCGCACCGGGACAGGTCAATCAGCCCCAGCATTTT. It yields the protein CASAPGQVNQPQHF.

This chain uses TRBV27 with TRBJ2-6; TRBD1 might be the D (5 bases). CDR3 length: 16 amino acids. Trimming stripped 2 bases from V and 7 bases from J, with 15 bases between. Per germline, CDR1 MNHEY and CDR2 SMNVEV (reference sequence). CDR3: CASSLRGRLSANVLTF. The CDR3 nucleotides read TGTGCCAGCAGTTTAAGGGGCAGATTAAGTGCCAACGTCCTGACTTTC.

The chain couples TRBV5-1 to TRBJ1-1, with D uncertain. Germline V lookup: CDR1 SGHRS, CDR2 YFSETQ. The CDR3 loop spans 13 amino acids. V shed 1 base and J shed 4 bases, with 8 bases lying between them. CDR3 sequence: CASSLSPPTEAFF. The CDR3 DNA sequence: TGCGCCAGCAGCTTGTCACCCCCCACTGAAGCTTTCTTT.

This clone appeared once. The gene calls are TRBV27 and TRBJ2-1, with 9 bases lining up with TRBD1. J gave up 1 base and V 4 bases, and 5 bases lay outside the gene matches. This CDR3 contains 16 residues. Germline V gives CDR1 MNHEY, CDR2 SMNVEV (reference sequence). CDR3 region: CASSSGQGRSYNEQFF. The CDR3 DNA follows: TGTGCCAGCAGTTCGGGACAGGGTCGGTCCTACAATGAGCAGTTCTTC.

For this clone: Other DNA variants within this sample encode the same CDR3. The chain links TRBV18 to TRBJ2-1, with 8 bases lining up with TRBD2. This CDR3 has 15 residues. Looked up from germline, CDR1 is KGHSH and CDR2 is LQKENI. V was clipped by 3 bases and J by 8 bases; unmatched bases: 9. CDR3 bases: TGTGCCAGCTCACCCGCGGGGACTAGTTCCCATGAGCAGTTCTTC. Protein product: CASSPAGTSSHEQFF.

The V call is TRBV18, the J call TRBJ1-3, with no clear D. This CDR3 is 14 amino acids long. Germline lookup yields CDR1 KGHSH and CDR2 LQKENI. Trimming took 2 bases from V and 4 from J, leaving 9 bases between them. The CDR3: CASSPGHTGNTIYF. The DNA of the CDR3 is TGTGCCAGCTCACCAGGTCATACGGGAAACACCATATATTTT.